A single sample is the source of the 13 T cell receptor beta chains below, sequenced in a study of blood T cells in healthy people across ages. For the second PCR, which ran for 7 to 11 cycles, a sample-barcoded 5' primer and a J-beta primer mix were used. TCRdb reanalysed the 5' RACE reads using MiXCR and keeps one entry per CDR3 protein. The table includes about 1 million distinct CDR3 sequences, over 35% detected once. Sequencing used blood. The receptors were gathered from an older woman in good health.

The chain employs TRBV21-1 and TRBJ2-7; the DNA was not compared with TRBD2, the D call given in the table. TRBV21-1 has pseudogene status. This CDR3 comprises 21 residues. The CDR3 DNA reads TGTGCCAGCAGCAAAGTACCCGGTGGGACTAGCGGGAGGCAAGCCCCCTACGAGCAGTACTTC. This codes for CASSKVPGGTSGRQAPYEQYF.

The chain links TRBV25-1 to TRBJ1-1, with 8 bases that match TRBD1. J was trimmed by 8 bases and V by 5 bases; bases with no gene match: 10. Germline V CDR1 and CDR2: MGHDK, SYGVNS. The CDR3 has 14 residues. In nucleotides, the CDR3 is TGTGCCAGCAGTCCCCGGACAGGGAGGGAGGAAGCTTTCTTT. Protein product: CASSPRTGREEAFF.

This clonotype was seen a few times. The rearrangement joins TRBV12-3 or TRBV12-4 to TRBJ2-3, with D possibly called TRBD1 or TRBD2 (6 bases each). The CDR3 is 14 amino acids. V lost 8 bases and J lost 2, with 14 bases in between. The CDR3: CASCRGLPTDTQYF. The CDR3 nucleotides read TGTGCCAGCTGCCGGGGGCTCCCCACAGATACGCAGTATTTT.

A few counts support this clonotype. The V call is TRBV15, the J call TRBJ2-1, with 7 bases that match TRBD2. Per the germline V gene, CDR1 is LNHNV and CDR2 is YYDKDF (reference sequence). V lost 0 bases to trimming and J lost 2 bases; unmatched junction nucleotides: 7. The length of the CDR3 is 17 residues. CDR3 protein: CATSRDQVAGAYNEQFF. The CDR3 nucleotides read TGTGCCACCAGCAGAGATCAGGTAGCGGGCGCCTACAATGAGCAGTTCTTC.

V is TRBV28 and J is TRBJ2-1; TRBD1 is a possible D gene (5 bases). The J call is in doubt because the DNA end fits TRBJ2-7 better. This CDR3 spans 15 amino acids. Germline CDR1 and CDR2: MDHEN and SYDVKM. Here the CDR3 reads CASSTPAGSPYEQYF. CDR3 DNA: TGTGCCAGCAGCACCCCGGCAGGGTCGCCCTACGAGCAGTACTTC.

In its sample, this clonotype was seen a few times. The V gene is TRBV7-2, the J gene TRBJ2-7; TRBD2 agrees at 12 bases. V was clipped by 4 bases and J by 5 bases; unmatched bases: 9. This CDR3 has 16 amino acids. The V gene's germline CDR1 is SGHTA and CDR2 FQGNSA. The CDR3 sequence: CASSSPSSGRVHEQYF. The CDR3 DNA reads TGTGCCAGCAGCTCGCCTTCTAGCGGGAGGGTTCACGAGCAGTACTTC.

A few counts support this clonotype. V gene TRBV6-5 combines with J gene TRBJ2-5; D might be TRBD1 (6 bases). Gene TRBJ2-7 matches the end of the DNA better, so the J call may be wrong. The CDR3 is 15 amino acids. Germline CDR1 is MNHEY and CDR2 is SVGAGI. CDR3 coding DNA: TGTGCCAGCAGTTCCATCCGGACGAGGGGGAACGAGCAGTACTTC. Protein product: CASSSIRTRGNEQYF.

This chain links TRBV20-1 with TRBJ2-1, with D tentatively TRBD2 (6 bases). Trimming cost V 5 bases and J 4 bases, with 15 bases left between them. The germline V gene has CDR1 DFQATT and CDR2 SNEGSKA (reference sequence). The CDR3 totals 14 residues. CDR3 residues: CSASAGRLYNEQFF. The DNA of the CDR3 is TGCAGTGCTTCGGCAGGGAGGTTATACAATGAGCAGTTCTTC.

This chain uses TRBV5-1 with TRBJ2-6, with D perhaps TRBD1 (5 bases). CDR3 length: 16 amino acids. Germline CDR1 SGHRS, CDR2 YFSETQ. With 3 bases removed from V and 1 base from J, the gap between germline ends came to 11 bases. The CDR3 DNA reads TGCGCCAGCAGCTCGGGCCAGGGTTCTGGGGCCAACGTCCTGACTTTC. Its translation is CASSSGQGSGANVLTF.

The sample holds a few counts of this clonotype. V is TRBV20-1 and J is TRBJ2-3; the D gene is possibly TRBD2 (5 bases). The CDR3 consists of 20 residues. The germline CDR1 and CDR2 sequences are DFQATT and SNEGSKA (reference sequence). V was pared by 2 bases and J by 2 bases, with 29 bases between. The DNA of the CDR3 is TGCAGTGCTAGATCTCTTGCGCTGGTACCACAGAGGAGGAACACAGATACGCAGTATTTT. The encoded protein is CSARSLALVPQRRNTDTQYF.

The rearrangement joins TRBV6-2 or TRBV6-3 to TRBJ2-1; 10 bases are a match to TRBD2. This CDR3 comprises 12 residues. CDR1 and CDR2 from the germline V gene are MNHEY and SVGEGT. As DNA, the CDR3 is TGTGCTAGCGGGAGGATCTACAATGAGCAGTTCTTC. Protein: CASGRIYNEQFF.

V and J are TRBV7-2 and TRBJ1-6; tentatively, D is TRBD1 (5 bases). V dropped 3 bases and J dropped 7 bases, with 13 bases sitting between them. Germline CDR1 reads SGHTA; CDR2 reads FQGNSA. This CDR3 contains 15 residues. CDR3 protein: CASSFIQGINSPLHF. CDR3 DNA sequence: TGTGCCAGCAGCTTTATCCAGGGAATCAATTCACCCCTCCACTTT.

The chain links TRBV12-3 or TRBV12-4 to TRBJ2-1; 10 bases match TRBD2. The CDR3 has 15 residues. Trimming cost V 3 bases and J 7 bases; bases outside gene matches: 6. The chain's CDR3 is CASSFRSGRGNEQFF. DNA for the CDR3: TGTGCCAGCAGTTTCCGGAGCGGGAGGGGAAATGAGCAGTTCTTC.